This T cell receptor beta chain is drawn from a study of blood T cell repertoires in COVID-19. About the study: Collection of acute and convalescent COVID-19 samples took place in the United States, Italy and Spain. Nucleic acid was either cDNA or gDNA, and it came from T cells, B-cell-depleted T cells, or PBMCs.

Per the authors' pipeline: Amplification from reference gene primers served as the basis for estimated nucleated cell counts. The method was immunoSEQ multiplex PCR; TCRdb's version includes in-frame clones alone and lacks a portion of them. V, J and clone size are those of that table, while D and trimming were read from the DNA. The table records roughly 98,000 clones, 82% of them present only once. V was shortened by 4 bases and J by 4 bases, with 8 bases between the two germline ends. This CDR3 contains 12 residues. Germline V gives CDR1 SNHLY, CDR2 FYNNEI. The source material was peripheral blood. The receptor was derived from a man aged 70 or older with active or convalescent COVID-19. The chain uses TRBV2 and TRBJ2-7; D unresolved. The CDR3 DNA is TGTGCCAGCAGTGTCTTCGGGTACGAGCAGTACTTC. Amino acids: CASSVFGYEQYF.